The text below deals with one T cell receptor (beta chain). This clonotype was counted only a few times. Its antigen has not been determined. No base quality information exists; no much larger clone differs at one position. This sample stems from a study of identical twins (TCRdb year 2016). Study-level background: TCR alpha and beta repertoires from monozygotic twins, unrelated adults of various ages and cord blood were deep-sequenced to test whether fetal clonotypes persist. To rule out contamination, the twin experiments were replicated at different times with different library preparation protocols.

All donors were healthy Caucasians. The twin cohort comprised three pairs of female monozygotic twins, all aged roughly 18 to 29 years. Positive isolation kits from Invitrogen were used to isolate CD4+ and CD8+ T cell populations. The paper as a whole reports these results and caveats: Because the same donors could not be followed over many years, the conclusions depended on cross-sectional statistical analysis. Compared with coincidental sharing between unrelated individuals, an excess of low generation-probability sequences was observed among out-of-frame TCR alpha sequences shared between twins. Zero-insertion analyses could be partly confounded by invariant T cells such as MAIT and iNKT, though diverse VJ usage argued against such confounding for most clonotypes. Abundant cord blood beta clonotypes had fewer insertions, young adult naive repertoires showed a similar but weaker trend, and memory repertoires showed no such trend. The excess sharing between twins in beta out-of-frame sequences was weaker because fewer shared sequences reduced the signal-to-noise ratio. In monozygotic twins, out-of-frame TCR alpha sharing was systematically underestimated by recombination models, although the models agreed with sharing between unrelated individuals.

Receptors were amplified or captured by 5' RACE. Sequencing used an Illumina HiSeq 2000. A universal primer binding site was introduced by template switching, and a unique molecular identifier was present in the final cDNA, enabling accurate counting of TCR cDNA molecules. Specific primers in the conserved constant-segment region were used to synthesize first-strand cDNA for the TCR alpha and beta chains. To control for contamination, every cDNA library was double barcoded, receiving both a SMART-Mk sample barcode and Illumina barcodes. Two successive PCR steps introduced TruSeq adapter sequences along with Illumina sample barcodes. TCR alpha and beta cDNA libraries were sequenced on the Illumina HiSeq platform with custom primers. The source study handled its data this way. MiGEC was used to process raw reads and extract unique molecular identifiers, and MiXCR was used to find CDR3 positions. For each individual, recombination models were inferred using an EM algorithm with the repgenHMM and IGoR tools. The analysis of shared clonotypes was done with the tcR package in R, with sharing normalized by the product of cloneset sizes. To study raw recombination free of thymic and clonal selection effects, out-of-frame nonproductive sequences were analyzed. TCRdb handled the public reads itself, with Q25 trimming in fastp and clone calling in MiXCR, and kept productive beta chains. Every CDR3 protein is listed once, alongside the most common genes and DNA of its rows. TCRdb's processing, not the authors', yielded these V and J calls. The sample table records fewer than 550,000 distinct CDR3 sequences; approximately 14% of these occur just once. The leading ten clones occupy 0.8% to 1% of the sample.

Measured from the cysteine to the phenylalanine, the CDR3 is 13 residues long. The DNA shown is the 39-base CDR3, in frame from base 1. V and J are truncated by 3 bases and 13 bases respectively, leaving an intervening sequence of 13 bases. The germline V gene supplies CDR1 SGHVS and CDR2 FNYEAQ. The same specimen was also included in a second study, on yellow fever vaccine responses in identical twins. As the second study states: The T cell response to vaccination in identical twins was reported by the authors to appear partly convergent and partly personalized. Focusing on identical twins, the study followed the T cell clones that responded to the vaccine, and did so with precision.

The chain was built from TRBV7-6 and TRBJ1-6; the D gene lacks a confident call. Sequenced input: CD4+ T cells sorted from blood. This TCR derives from a woman under 30 in good health. The nucleotide sequence is TGTGCCAGCAGCTTCCAGCCCGACAACCCCCTCCACTTT. This encodes CASSFQPDNPLHF.